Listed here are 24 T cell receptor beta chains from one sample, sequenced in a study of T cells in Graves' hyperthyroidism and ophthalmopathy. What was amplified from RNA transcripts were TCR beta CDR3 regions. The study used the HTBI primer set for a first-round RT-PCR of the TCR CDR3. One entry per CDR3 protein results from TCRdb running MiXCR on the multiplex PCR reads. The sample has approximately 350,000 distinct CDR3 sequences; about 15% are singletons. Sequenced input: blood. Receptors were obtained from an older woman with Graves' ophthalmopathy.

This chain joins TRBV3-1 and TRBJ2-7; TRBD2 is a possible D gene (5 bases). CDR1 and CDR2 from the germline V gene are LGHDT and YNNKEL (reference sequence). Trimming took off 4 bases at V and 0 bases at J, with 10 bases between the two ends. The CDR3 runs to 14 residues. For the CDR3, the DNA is TGTGCCAGCAGCCCTGCCCGGGACTCCTACGAGCAGTACTTC. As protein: CASSPARDSYEQYF.

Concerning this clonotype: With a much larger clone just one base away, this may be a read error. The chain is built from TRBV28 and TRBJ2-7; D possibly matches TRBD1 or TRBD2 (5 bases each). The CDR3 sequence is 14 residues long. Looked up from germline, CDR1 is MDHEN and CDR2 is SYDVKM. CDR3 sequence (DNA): TGTGCCAGAAGTTCCTCGGGACGGCCCTACGAGCAGTACTTC. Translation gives CARSSSGRPYEQYF.

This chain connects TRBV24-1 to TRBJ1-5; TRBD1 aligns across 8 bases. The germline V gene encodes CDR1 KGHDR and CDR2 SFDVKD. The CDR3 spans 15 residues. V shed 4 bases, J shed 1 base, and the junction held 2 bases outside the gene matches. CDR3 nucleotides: TGTGCCACCAGTGAAACAGGGGGAAGCAATCAGCCCCAGCATTTT. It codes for CATSETGGSNQPQHF.

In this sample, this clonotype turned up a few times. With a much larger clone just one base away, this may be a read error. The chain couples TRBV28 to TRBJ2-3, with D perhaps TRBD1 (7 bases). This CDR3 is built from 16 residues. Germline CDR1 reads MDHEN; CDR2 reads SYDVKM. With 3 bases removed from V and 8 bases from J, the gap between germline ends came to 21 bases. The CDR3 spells CASSFPRQGGAGTQYF. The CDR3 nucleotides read TGTGCCAGCAGTTTTCCTCGACAGGGAGGTGCAGGTACGCAGTATTTT.

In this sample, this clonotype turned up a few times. The CDR3 coding sequence is TGTGCCAGCAGCTCGGGACAGGGTAATCTCGAGCAGTACTTC. As protein: CASSSGQGNLEQYF. The rearrangement uses TRBV7-3 and TRBJ2-7; 9 bases match TRBD1. This CDR3 has 14 amino acids. J gave up 6 bases and V 4 bases, and 7 bases lay outside the gene matches. CDR1 and CDR2 from the germline V gene are SGHTA and FQGTGA.

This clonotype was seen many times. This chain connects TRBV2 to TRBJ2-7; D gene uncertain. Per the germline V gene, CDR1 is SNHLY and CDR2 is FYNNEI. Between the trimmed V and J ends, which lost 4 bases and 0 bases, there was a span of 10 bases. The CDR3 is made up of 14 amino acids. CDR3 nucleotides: TGTGCCAGCAGTGGGGGAAGAGACTCCTACGAGCAGTACTTC. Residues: CASSGGRDSYEQYF.

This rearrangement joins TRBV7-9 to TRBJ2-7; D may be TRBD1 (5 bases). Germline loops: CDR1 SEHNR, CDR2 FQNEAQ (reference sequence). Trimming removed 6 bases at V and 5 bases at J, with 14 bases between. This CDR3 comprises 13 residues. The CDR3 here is CASSRTPRDEQYF. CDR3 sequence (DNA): TGTGCCAGCAGTCGGACACCCAGAGACGAGCAGTACTTC.

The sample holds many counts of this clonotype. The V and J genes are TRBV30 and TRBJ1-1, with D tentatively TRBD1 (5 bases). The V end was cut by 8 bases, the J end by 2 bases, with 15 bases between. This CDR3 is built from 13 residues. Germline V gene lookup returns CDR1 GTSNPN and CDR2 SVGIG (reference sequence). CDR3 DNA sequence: TGTGCCCTTACGGGACGGAGTAACACTGAAGCTTTCTTT. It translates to CALTGRSNTEAFF.

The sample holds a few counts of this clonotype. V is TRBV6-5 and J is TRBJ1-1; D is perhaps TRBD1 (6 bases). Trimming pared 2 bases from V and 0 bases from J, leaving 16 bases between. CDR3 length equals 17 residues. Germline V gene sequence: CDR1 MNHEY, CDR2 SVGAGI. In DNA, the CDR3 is TGTGCCAGCAGTTACACTGGGACATTTTTCATGAACACTGAAGCTTTCTTT. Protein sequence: CASSYTGTFFMNTEAFF.

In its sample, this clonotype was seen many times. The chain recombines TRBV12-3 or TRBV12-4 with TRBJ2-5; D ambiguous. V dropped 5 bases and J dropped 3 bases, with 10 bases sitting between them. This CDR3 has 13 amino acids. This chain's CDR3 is CASSGIRKETQYF. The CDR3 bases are TGTGCCAGCAGTGGGATCCGCAAAGAGACCCAGTACTTC.

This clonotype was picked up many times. CDR3 amino acids: CASSDWTSGYEQYF. The DNA of the CDR3 is TGTGCCAGCAGTGATTGGACTAGCGGCTACGAGCAGTACTTC. V usage is TRBV12-3 or TRBV12-4 and J usage is TRBJ2-7; TRBD2 matches at 10 bases. This CDR3 region has 14 residues. Trimming removed 5 bases from V and 3 bases from J; junction bases left unmatched: 4.

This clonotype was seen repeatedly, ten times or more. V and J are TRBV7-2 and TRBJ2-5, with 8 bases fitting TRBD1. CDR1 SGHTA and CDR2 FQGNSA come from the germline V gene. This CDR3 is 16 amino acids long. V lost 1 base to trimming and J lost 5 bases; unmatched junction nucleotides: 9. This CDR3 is CASSLDYGQGWETQYF. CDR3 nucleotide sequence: TGTGCCAGCAGCTTAGATTACGGACAGGGATGGGAGACCCAGTACTTC.

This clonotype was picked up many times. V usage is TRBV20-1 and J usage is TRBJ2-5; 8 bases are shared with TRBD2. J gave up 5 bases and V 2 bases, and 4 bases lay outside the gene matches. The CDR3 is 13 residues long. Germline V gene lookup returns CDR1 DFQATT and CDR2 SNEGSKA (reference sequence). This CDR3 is CSARFPGGETQYF. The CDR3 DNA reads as TGCAGTGCTAGATTCCCGGGAGGGGAGACCCAGTACTTC.

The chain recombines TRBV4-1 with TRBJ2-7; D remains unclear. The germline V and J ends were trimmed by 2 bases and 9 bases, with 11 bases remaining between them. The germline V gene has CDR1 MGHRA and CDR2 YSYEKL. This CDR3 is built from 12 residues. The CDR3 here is CASSQSSWRQYF. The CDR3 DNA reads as TGCGCCAGCAGCCAATCGTCTTGGCGGCAGTACTTC.

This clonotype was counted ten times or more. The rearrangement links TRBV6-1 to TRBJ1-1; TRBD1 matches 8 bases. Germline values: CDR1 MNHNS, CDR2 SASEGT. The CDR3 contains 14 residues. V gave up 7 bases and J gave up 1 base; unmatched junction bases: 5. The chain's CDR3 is CASISGTGNTEAFF. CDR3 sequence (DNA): TGTGCCAGCATCTCCGGGACAGGGAACACTGAAGCTTTCTTT.

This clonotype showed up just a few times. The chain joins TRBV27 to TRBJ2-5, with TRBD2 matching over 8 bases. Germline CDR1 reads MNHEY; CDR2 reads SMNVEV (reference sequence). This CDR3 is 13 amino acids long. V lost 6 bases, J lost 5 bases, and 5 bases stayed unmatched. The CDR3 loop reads CASRPAGEETQYF. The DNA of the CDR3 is TGTGCCAGCAGGCCAGCGGGAGAGGAGACCCAGTACTTC.

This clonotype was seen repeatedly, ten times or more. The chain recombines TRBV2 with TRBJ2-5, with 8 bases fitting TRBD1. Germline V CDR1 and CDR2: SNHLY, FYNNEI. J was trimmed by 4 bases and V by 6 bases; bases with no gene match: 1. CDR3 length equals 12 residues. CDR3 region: CASRTGAETQYF. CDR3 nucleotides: TGTGCCAGCAGGACAGGGGCAGAGACCCAGTACTTC.

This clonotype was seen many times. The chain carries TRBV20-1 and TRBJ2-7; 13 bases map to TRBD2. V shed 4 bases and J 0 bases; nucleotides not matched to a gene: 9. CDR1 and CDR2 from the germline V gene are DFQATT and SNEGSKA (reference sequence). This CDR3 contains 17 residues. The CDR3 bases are TGCAGTGCTATTAGTACTAGCGGGAGGGCCGTCTCCTACGAGCAGTACTTC. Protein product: CSAISTSGRAVSYEQYF.

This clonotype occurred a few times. The chain's CDR3 is CASSNGAGLNTEAFF. The CDR3 coding sequence is TGCGCCAGCAGCAACGGGGCTGGCTTGAACACTGAAGCTTTCTTT. The chain couples TRBV4-1 to TRBJ1-1; TRBD1 is a possible D gene (5 bases). V was shortened by 5 bases and J by 0 bases, with 13 bases between the two germline ends. The CDR3 consists of 15 residues. Looked up from germline, CDR1 is MGHRA and CDR2 is YSYEKL.

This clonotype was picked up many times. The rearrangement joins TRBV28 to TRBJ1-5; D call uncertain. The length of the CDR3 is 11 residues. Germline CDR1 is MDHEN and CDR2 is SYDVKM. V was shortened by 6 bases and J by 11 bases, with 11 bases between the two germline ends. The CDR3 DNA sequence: TGTGCCAGCAGGAGGGATGGGTCCCAGCATTTT. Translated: CASRRDGSQHF.

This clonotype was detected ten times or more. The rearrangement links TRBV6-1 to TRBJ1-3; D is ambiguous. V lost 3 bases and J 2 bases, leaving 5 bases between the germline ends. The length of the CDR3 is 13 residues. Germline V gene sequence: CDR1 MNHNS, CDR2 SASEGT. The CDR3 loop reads CASSDVTGNTIYF. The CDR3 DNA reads TGTGCCAGCAGTGACGTTACTGGAAACACCATATATTTT.

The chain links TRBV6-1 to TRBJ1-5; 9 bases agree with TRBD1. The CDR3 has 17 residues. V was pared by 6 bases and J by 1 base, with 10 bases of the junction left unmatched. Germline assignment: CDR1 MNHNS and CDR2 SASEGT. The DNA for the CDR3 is TGTGCCAGCAGCCAAGAGGGACAGGGTACAAGCAATCAGCCCCAGCATTTT. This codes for CASSQEGQGTSNQPQHF.

CDR3 residues: CASSQERRLAKNIQYF. The CDR3 nucleotides are TGCGCCAGCAGCCAAGAGAGGAGGCTAGCCAAAAACATTCAGTACTTC. The rearrangement links TRBV4-1 to TRBJ2-4, with a possible D match to TRBD2 (5 bases). This CDR3 has 16 residues. The V and J ends lost 0 bases and 0 bases respectively, with 9 bases between them. Germline CDR1 reads MGHRA; CDR2 reads YSYEKL.

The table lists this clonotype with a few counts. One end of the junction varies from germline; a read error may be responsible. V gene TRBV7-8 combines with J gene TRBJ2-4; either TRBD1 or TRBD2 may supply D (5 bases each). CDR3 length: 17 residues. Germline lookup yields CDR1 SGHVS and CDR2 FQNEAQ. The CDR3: CARSLGDPTGAKNIQYF. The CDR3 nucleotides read TGTGCCCGCAGCTTAGGGGACCCCACTGGGGCCAAAAACATTCAGTACTTC.